This entry concerns a single T cell receptor (beta chain). Its binding antigen is unknown. No per-base quality is available; no much larger clone lies one base away. The QIAGEN blood and tissue kit was used to extract genomic DNA from sorted cells, and the DNA was quantified on a NanoDrop 1000. TCR alpha and beta chains were deep sequenced and quantified on the immunoSEQ platform using multiplex PCR of genomic DNA. The paper's data handling went like this. IMGT gene and region definitions were used for annotation of the TCR sequences. Out-of-frame rearrangements were used as a proxy for the preselection repertoire and compared with in-frame clonotypes. Repertoire size was estimated with the iCHAO1 estimator supplied with the immunoSEQ platform. A Gini index, which is based on the Lorenz curve, was applied to in-frame amino acid clonotypes to measure clonal inequality. The intersect function in the R package tcR was used to count shared clonotypes, while the Jaccard index served to score similarity. Frequencies of V, J and V-J usage were subjected to principal component analysis with the R prcomp function, without normalization. Drawn from immuneACCESS, this table holds only the in-frame rearrangements with V and J called that TCRdb kept. Clones are partly lost; checked studies trace under half to an unresolved V gene and leave the rest unexplained. V, J and clone size reflect that table, while D and trimming were determined from the DNA. This sample gives tens of thousands of clones in total; less than 95% of them show up just once. The top ten clones comprise around 0.15% of the sample.

This entry is derived from a study of human versus mouse CDR3 diversity and MHC coevolution (dated by TCRdb to the late 2010s). Describing the broader study: The immunoSEQ assay was reported to detect one in 200,000 T cells and to minimize multiplex PCR amplification bias. As a reference point for TCR selection on multiple MHC II alleles, the study used human naive CD4 T cell repertoires and compared them against human-TCR-locus transgenic mice that have a single MHC II. The human cohort comprised three healthy volunteer blood donors, one aged 30 to 40, one aged 40 to 49 and one aged 60 to 69 at collection. Across the mouse and human samples, each sample yielded between 0.6 x 10^7 and 1.6 x 10^7 valid reads. Beyond this particular receptor, the publication reports: On average, humans had more CDR3 deletions and insertions than mice, indicating greater exonuclease and TdT activity. The largest TCR beta repertoire according to iCHAO1 estimates belonged to humans, at roughly 1.6 million clonotypes, a result attributed likely to selection by multiple MHC II molecules. Among all the groups compared, the lowest clonal inequality scores came from most of the three human donors. Because human T cells were selected on about six MHC II alleles, repertoire diversity was not considered directly comparable between humans and mice.

CDR1 and CDR2, per the germline V gene (reference sequence), are SEHNR and FQNEAQ. V is pared back by 3 bases and J by 2 bases, with 4 bases lying between the germline termini. From cysteine to phenylalanine, the CDR3 is 12 amino acids long. Just the 36-base CDR3 DNA is kept, in frame starting at base 1. Naive CD4 T cells, defined as CD45RO-negative and CD62L-positive, were isolated from PBMCs by fluorescence-activated cell sorting. Each donor gave approximately 47 ml of fresh peripheral blood, from which PBMCs were isolated by Ficoll density centrifugation. Sorting was performed on a FACSAria III instrument, with purity above 85% for all samples.

The sample was naive CD4+ T cells from blood. The cell subset or site label corresponds to: CD45RO-negative CD62L-positive naive CD4 T cells. The receptor was derived from a person aged 25-75 years in good health. The chain is assembled from TRBV7-9 and TRBJ1-1; the D gene lacks a confident call. The DNA sequence is as follows: TGTGCCAGCAGCTTTCAAAACACTGAAGCTTTCTTT. Its translation reads: CASSFQNTEAFF.